The T cell receptor beta chain described here comes from a study of blood T cell repertoires in COVID-19. Study-wide background: From the United States, Italy and Spain came samples of acute and convalescent COVID-19. From T cells, B-cell-depleted T cells, or PBMCs came the material, which was cDNA or gDNA.

Per the original data handling: Reference gene primer amplification gave nucleated cell count estimates. The data were produced by immunoSEQ multiplex PCR, yet TCRdb's version contains in-frame clones alone and is incomplete. V, J and clone size were drawn from that table, and D and trimming were deduced from the DNA. The sample lists tens of thousands of clones, roughly 84% occurring once. The junction had 6 bases not matched to a gene; V was cut back by 7 bases and J by 3 bases. This CDR3 has 14 amino acids. Per germline, CDR1 MNHEY and CDR2 SMNVEV (reference sequence). Sequencing was performed on peripheral blood. The TCR sequence derives from a man in his sixties with acute or convalescent COVID-19. The chain recombines TRBV27 with TRBJ2-3; 8 nucleotides match TRBD2. CDR3: CASTLAGGTDTQYF. The CDR3, as DNA: TGTGCCAGCACCCTCGCGGGGGGTACAGATACGCAGTATTTT.